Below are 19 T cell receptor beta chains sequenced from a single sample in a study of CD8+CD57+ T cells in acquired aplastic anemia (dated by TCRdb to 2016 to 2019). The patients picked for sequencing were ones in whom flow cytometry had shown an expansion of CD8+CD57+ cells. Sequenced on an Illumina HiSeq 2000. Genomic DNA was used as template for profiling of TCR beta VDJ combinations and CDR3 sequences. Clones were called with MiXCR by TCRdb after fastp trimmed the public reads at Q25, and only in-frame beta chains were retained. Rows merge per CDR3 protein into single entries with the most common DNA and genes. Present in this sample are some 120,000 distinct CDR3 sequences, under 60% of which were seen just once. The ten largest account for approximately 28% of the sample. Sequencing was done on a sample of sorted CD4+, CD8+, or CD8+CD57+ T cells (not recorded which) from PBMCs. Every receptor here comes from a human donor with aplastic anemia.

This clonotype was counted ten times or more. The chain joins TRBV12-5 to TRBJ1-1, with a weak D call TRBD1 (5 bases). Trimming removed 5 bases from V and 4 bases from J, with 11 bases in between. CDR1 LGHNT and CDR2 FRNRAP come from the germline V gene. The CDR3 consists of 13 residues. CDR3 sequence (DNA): TGTGCTAGTGGTCCGGGACGGGGCACTGAAGCTTTCTTT. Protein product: CASGPGRGTEAFF.

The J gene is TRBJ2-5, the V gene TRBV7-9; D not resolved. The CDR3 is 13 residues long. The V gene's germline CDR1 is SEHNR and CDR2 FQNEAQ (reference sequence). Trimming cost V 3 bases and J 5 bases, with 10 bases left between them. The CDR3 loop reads CASSLSGSETQYF. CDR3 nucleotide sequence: TGTGCCAGCAGCTTGTCGGGTTCGGAGACCCAGTACTTC.

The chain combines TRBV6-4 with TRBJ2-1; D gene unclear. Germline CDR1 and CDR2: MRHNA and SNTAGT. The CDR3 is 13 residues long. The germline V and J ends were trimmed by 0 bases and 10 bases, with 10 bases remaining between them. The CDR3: CASSDSGGWEQFF. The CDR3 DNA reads TGTGCCAGCAGTGACTCAGGCGGATGGGAGCAGTTCTTC.

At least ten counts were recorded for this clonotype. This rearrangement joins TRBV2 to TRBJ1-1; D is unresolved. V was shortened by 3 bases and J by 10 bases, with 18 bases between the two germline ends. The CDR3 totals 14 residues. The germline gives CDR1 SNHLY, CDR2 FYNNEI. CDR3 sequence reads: CASSDSPTATGAFF. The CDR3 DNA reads TGTGCCAGCAGTGACAGCCCTACCGCGACGGGAGCTTTCTTT.

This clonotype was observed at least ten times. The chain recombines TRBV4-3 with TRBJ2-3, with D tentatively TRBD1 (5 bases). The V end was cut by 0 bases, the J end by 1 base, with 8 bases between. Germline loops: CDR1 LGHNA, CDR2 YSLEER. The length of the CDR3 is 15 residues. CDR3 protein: CASSQEGRGTDTQYF. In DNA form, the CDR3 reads TGCGCCAGCAGCCAAGAGGGCAGGGGCACAGATACGCAGTATTTT.

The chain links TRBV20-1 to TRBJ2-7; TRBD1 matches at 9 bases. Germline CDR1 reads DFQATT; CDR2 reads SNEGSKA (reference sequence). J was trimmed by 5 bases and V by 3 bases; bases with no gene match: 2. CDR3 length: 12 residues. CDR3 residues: CSASGQGNEQYF. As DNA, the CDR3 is TGCAGTGCTAGTGGACAGGGGAACGAGCAGTACTTC.

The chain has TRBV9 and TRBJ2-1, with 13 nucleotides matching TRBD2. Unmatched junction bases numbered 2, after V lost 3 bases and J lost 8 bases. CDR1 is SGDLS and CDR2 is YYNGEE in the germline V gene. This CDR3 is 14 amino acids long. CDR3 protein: CASSGTSGGHEQFF. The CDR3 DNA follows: TGTGCCAGCAGCGGGACTAGCGGGGGACATGAGCAGTTCTTC.

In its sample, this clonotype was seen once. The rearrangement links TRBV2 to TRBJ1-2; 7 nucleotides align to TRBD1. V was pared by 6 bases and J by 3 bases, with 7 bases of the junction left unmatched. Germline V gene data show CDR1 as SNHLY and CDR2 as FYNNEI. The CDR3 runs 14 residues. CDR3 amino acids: CASRPTGVDYGYTF. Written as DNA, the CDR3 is TGTGCCAGCAGGCCAACAGGGGTCGACTATGGCTACACCTTC.

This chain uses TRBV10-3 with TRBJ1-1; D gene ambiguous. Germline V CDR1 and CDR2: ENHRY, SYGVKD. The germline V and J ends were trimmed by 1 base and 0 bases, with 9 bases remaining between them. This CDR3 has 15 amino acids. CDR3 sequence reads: CAISEWVLVNTEAFF. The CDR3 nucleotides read TGTGCCATCAGTGAGTGGGTTTTAGTGAACACTGAAGCTTTCTTT.

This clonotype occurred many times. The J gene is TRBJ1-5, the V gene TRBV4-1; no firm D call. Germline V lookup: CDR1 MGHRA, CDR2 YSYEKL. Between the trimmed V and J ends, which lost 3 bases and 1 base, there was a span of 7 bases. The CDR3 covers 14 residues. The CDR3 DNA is TGCGCCAGCAGCCAGATGGGGAGCAATCAGCCCCAGCATTTT. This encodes CASSQMGSNQPQHF.

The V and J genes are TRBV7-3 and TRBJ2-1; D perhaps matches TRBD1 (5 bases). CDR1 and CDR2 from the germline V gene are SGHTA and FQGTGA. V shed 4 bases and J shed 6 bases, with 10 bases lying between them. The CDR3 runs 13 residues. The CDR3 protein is CASSWVDTNEQFF. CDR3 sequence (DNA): TGTGCCAGCAGCTGGGTGGACACCAATGAGCAGTTCTTC.

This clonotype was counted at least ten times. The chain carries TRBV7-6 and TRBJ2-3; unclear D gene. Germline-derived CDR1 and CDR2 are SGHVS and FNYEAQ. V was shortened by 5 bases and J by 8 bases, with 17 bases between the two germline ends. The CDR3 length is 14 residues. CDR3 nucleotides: TGTGCCAGCAGCGCTACCATTTATTCAAGTACGCAGTATTTT. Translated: CASSATIYSSTQYF. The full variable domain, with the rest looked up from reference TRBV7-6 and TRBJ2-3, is GAGVSQSPRYKVTKRGQDVALRCDPISGHVSLYWYRQALGQGPEFLTYFNYEAQQDKSGLPNDRFSAERPEGSISTLTIQRTEQRDSAMYRCASSATIYSSTQYFGPGTRLTVL.

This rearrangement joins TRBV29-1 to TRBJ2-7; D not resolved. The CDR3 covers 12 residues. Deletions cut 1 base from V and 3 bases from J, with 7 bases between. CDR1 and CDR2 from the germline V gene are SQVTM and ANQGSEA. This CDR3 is CSVEGRFYEQYF. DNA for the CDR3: TGCAGCGTTGAAGGCAGGTTCTACGAGCAGTACTTC.

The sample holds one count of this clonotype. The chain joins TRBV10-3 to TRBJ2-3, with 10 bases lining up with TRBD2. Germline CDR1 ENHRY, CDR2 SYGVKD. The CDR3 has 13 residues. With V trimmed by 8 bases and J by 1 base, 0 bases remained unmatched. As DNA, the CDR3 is TGTGCCATCGGACTAGCGGGCACAGATACGCAGTATTTT. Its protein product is CAIGLAGTDTQYF.

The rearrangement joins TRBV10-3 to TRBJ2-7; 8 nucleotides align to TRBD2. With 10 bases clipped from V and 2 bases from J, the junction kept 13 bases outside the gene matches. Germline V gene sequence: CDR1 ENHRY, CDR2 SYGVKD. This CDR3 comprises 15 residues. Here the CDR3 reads CASRGGSGSPYEQYF. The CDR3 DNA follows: TGTGCCAGCAGGGGAGGAAGCGGGAGCCCCTACGAGCAGTACTTC.

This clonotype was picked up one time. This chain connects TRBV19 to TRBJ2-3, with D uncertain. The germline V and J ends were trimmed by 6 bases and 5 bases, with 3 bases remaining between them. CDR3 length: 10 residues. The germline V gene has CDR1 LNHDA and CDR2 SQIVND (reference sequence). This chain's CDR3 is CASRRDTQYF. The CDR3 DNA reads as TGTGCCAGTAGGAGAGATACGCAGTATTTT.

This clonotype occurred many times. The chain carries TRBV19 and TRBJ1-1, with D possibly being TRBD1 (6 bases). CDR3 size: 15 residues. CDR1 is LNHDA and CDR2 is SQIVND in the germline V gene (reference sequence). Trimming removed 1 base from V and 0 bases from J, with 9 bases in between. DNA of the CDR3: TGTGCCAGTAGTATAGGGGGGCACCTGAACACTGAAGCTTTCTTT. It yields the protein CASSIGGHLNTEAFF.

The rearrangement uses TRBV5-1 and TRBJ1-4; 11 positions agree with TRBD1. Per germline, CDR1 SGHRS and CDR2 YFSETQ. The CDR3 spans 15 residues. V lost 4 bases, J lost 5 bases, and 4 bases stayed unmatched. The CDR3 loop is CASSQGTGGNEKLFF. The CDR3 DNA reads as TGCGCCAGCAGCCAGGGGACAGGGGGAAATGAAAAACTGTTTTTT.

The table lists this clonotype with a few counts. DNA of the CDR3: TGTGCCAGCAGTTCGCAGGGTTCAGATACGCAGTATTTT. This sequence encodes CASSSQGSDTQYF. This chain connects TRBV28 to TRBJ2-3, with D possibly TRBD1 on 5 matching bases. V lost 4 bases and J lost 4, with 9 bases in between. There are 13 residues in the CDR3. Germline CDR1 and CDR2: MDHEN and SYDVKM.